The 21 T cell receptor beta chains listed next were all sequenced from one sample in a study of human T cells and chemical hapten exposure. TCRdb re-called the RACE reads with MiXCR, one entry per CDR3 protein. The sample lists under 400,000 distinct CDR3 sequences; about 5.1% were seen once. The sample's time point: pre-sensitization, week 0. Noted treatment: therapeutic diphenylcyclopropenone sensitization with weekly scalp DPC. The input for sequencing was whole blood, taken in connection with sensitization to the hapten diphenylcyclopropenone (DPC). These TCRs come from a woman between 45 and 65 years old with alopecia areata. Some clones in this sample may be carry-over from other donors' samples.

This clonotype was detected many times. The chain recombines TRBV2 with TRBJ2-3; TRBD2 matches at 16 bases. Per germline, CDR1 SNHLY and CDR2 FYNNEI. CDR3 length equals 15 residues. V was pared by 4 bases and J by 7 bases, with 2 bases of the junction left unmatched. The CDR3 reads CASSGGLAGGNTQYF. The DNA of the CDR3 is TGTGCCAGCAGTGGGGGACTAGCGGGAGGGAATACGCAGTATTTT.

Remarks on this clonotype: A much larger clone lies one base from this, so it may be a read error. This chain links TRBV5-6 with TRBJ1-4; D remains unclear. Looked up from germline, CDR1 is SGHDT and CDR2 is YYEEEE. The CDR3 covers 13 residues. The CDR3 loop reads CASSLKAAEKLLF. The CDR3 DNA sequence: TGTGCCAGCAGCTTGAAGGCGGCGGAAAAACTGCTTTTT.

This clonotype was observed many times. For the CDR3, the DNA is TGTGCCAGCAGCCCGCTTACTAGCGGGAGGGGCCTCGGCACAGATACGCAGTATTTT. It codes for CASSPLTSGRGLGTDTQYF. This sequence joins TRBV4-2 and TRBJ2-3; 13 bases match TRBD2. This CDR3 region has 19 residues. Germline lookup yields CDR1 LGHNA and CDR2 YNFKEQ. With 4 bases clipped from V and 1 base from J, the junction kept 11 bases outside the gene matches.

This clonotype has a count of ten or more. This chain connects TRBV28 to TRBJ2-2, with 9 bases aligning to TRBD1. Looked up from germline, CDR1 is MDHEN and CDR2 is SYDVKM. CDR3 size: 14 residues. V gave up 7 bases and J gave up 5 bases; unmatched junction bases: 5. The CDR3 loop reads CASTDRGGTGELFF. The CDR3 DNA sequence: TGTGCCAGCACCGACAGGGGGGGAACCGGGGAGCTGTTTTTT.

This clonotype was recorded many times. V gene TRBV29-1 combines with J gene TRBJ2-7; 10 bases agree with TRBD2. The V gene end was trimmed by 1 base and the J gene end by 6 bases; junction bases not matched to a gene: 6. This CDR3 comprises 14 residues. The germline gives CDR1 SQVTM, CDR2 ANQGSEA. The CDR3 DNA reads TGCAGCGTTGAAGGGACTAGCGGATCTGGCGAGCAGTACTTC. Encoded protein: CSVEGTSGSGEQYF.

In this sample, this clonotype turned up many times. This chain connects TRBV7-2 to TRBJ1-1, with D uncertain. This CDR3 has 14 residues. The V end was cut by 2 bases, the J end by 3 bases, with 10 bases between. Per the germline V gene, CDR1 is SGHTA and CDR2 is FQGNSA. The DNA for the CDR3 is TGTGCCAGCAGCTTATGGGCAGACCACACTGAAGCTTTCTTT. Translated: CASSLWADHTEAFF.

In this sample, this clonotype turned up many times. This chain links TRBV12-3 or TRBV12-4 with TRBJ2-2; 9 positions agree with TRBD2. J gave up 6 bases and V 6 bases, and 11 bases lay outside the gene matches. CDR3 length: 16 amino acids. CDR3 nucleotide sequence: TGTGCCAGCAGCCCCCCTAGCGGGATAGCCCCCGGGGAGCTGTTTTTT. Its translation: CASSPPSGIAPGELFF.

This clonotype was counted at least ten times. This sequence joins TRBV7-2 and TRBJ2-3, with D uncertain. The CDR3 runs to 14 residues. The V end was cut by 1 base, the J end by 2 bases, with 7 bases between. CDR1 SGHTA and CDR2 FQGNSA come from the germline V gene. The CDR3 coding sequence is TGTGCCAGCAGCTTAGTGGGCGACACAGATACGCAGTATTTT. Protein: CASSLVGDTDTQYF.

In this sample, this clonotype turned up many times. The CDR3 nucleotides read TGTGCCAGCAGCGCCCGGACTAGCGGGGGCCACAATGAGCAGTTCTTC. It is translated as CASSARTSGGHNEQFF. This chain joins TRBV7-2 and TRBJ2-1; TRBD2 aligns across 13 bases. There are 16 residues in the CDR3. CDR1 and CDR2 from the germline V gene are SGHTA and FQGNSA. J lost 5 bases, V lost 5 bases, and 6 bases had no gene match.

This clonotype was counted at least ten times. This chain uses TRBV28 with TRBJ2-1, with TRBD2 matching over 14 bases. Germline CDR1 is MDHEN and CDR2 is SYDVKM. The CDR3 extends over 15 amino acids. Trimming took 6 bases from V and 7 from J; bases not matched to a gene: 5. This CDR3 reads CASRGLAGAGNEQFF. The CDR3 DNA reads TGTGCCAGCAGGGGACTAGCGGGAGCCGGAAATGAGCAGTTCTTC.

In its sample, this clonotype was seen many times. The V and J genes are TRBV9 and TRBJ2-7; 11 nucleotides agree with TRBD2. This CDR3 is 14 amino acids long. Germline CDR1 is SGDLS and CDR2 is YYNGEE. Trimming cost V 4 bases and J 4 bases; bases outside gene matches: 4. CDR3 coding DNA: TGTGCCAGCAGCCCTAGGACTAGCGGGTACGAGCAGTACTTC. Encoded protein: CASSPRTSGYEQYF. The whole variable domain, filled in from reference TRBV9 and TRBJ2-7, reads DSGVTQTPKHLITATGQRVTLRCSPRSGDLSVYWYQQSLDQGLQFLIQYYNGEERAKGNILERFSAQQFPDLHSELNLSSLELGDSALYFCASSPRTSGYEQYFGPGTRLTVT.

This chain links TRBV12-3 or TRBV12-4 with TRBJ2-2, with no clear D. The CDR3 loop spans 14 amino acids. With 3 bases removed from V and 2 bases from J, the gap between germline ends came to 7 bases. CDR3 sequence (DNA): TGTGCCAGCAGTTTTCAGGTTAACACCGGGGAGCTGTTTTTT. It is translated as CASSFQVNTGELFF.

This clonotype was observed many times. This rearrangement joins TRBV20-1 to TRBJ2-1; maybe TRBD1 (6 bases). The ends were cut back, 6 bases at V and 9 bases at J, with 18 bases in the middle. This CDR3 spans 13 amino acids. The germline CDR1 and CDR2 sequences are DFQATT and SNEGSKA (reference sequence). CDR3 sequence reads: CSAEVAKGGEQFF. The CDR3 nucleotides are TGCAGTGCCGAGGTAGCGAAAGGGGGTGAGCAGTTCTTC.

In its sample, this clonotype was seen a few times. This chain links TRBV12-3 or TRBV12-4 with TRBJ1-2; TRBD1 is a possible D gene (6 bases). The V end was cut by 6 bases, the J end by 8 bases, with 19 bases between. This CDR3 contains 14 residues. For the CDR3, the DNA is TGTGCCAGCAGCCAGAGTGGGGGGCGCGGAGGCTACACCTTC. As protein: CASSQSGGRGGYTF.

In this sample, this clonotype turned up many times. The V gene is TRBV14, the J gene TRBJ2-2; a possible D gene is TRBD1 (6 bases). This CDR3 spans 14 amino acids. CDR1 SGHDN and CDR2 FVKESK come from the germline V gene. V lost 7 bases and J lost 4, with 13 bases in between. This chain's CDR3 is CASKGGLATGELFF. The CDR3 DNA follows: TGTGCCAGCAAAGGGGGTTTGGCCACCGGGGAGCTGTTTTTT.

This CDR3 reads CASMTGDWNTEAFF. For the CDR3, the DNA is TGCGCCAGTATGACAGGGGACTGGAACACTGAAGCTTTCTTT. This chain connects TRBV5-1 to TRBJ1-1, with 8 bases matching TRBD1. This CDR3 comprises 14 residues. The trim removed 8 bases at V and 1 base at J, leaving 7 bases unmatched. CDR1 and CDR2 from the germline V gene are SGHRS and YFSETQ.

V usage is TRBV7-7 and J usage is TRBJ2-7; D may be TRBD1 or TRBD2 (6 bases each). The CDR3 consists of 14 residues. The V and J ends lost 5 bases and 5 bases respectively, with 16 bases between them. Per the germline V gene, CDR1 is SSHAT and CDR2 is FNYEAQ (reference sequence). For the CDR3, the DNA is TGTGCCAGCAGCCGGAGGGGGGCCAGGAACGAGCAGTACTTC. Translating gives CASSRRGARNEQYF.

The sample holds a few counts of this clonotype. The chain joins TRBV2 to TRBJ1-4, with a tentative D call TRBD1 (5 bases). CDR3 size: 15 residues. Trimming removed 4 bases at V and 8 bases at J, with 17 bases between. The germline V gene encodes CDR1 SNHLY and CDR2 FYNNEI. The CDR3 sequence: CASSVVPGPGEKLFF. For the CDR3, the DNA is TGTGCCAGCAGTGTAGTCCCAGGGCCCGGGGAAAAACTGTTTTTT.

This clonotype was counted many times. The chain employs TRBV20-1 and TRBJ2-3, with 11 positions matching TRBD1. Germline values: CDR1 DFQATT, CDR2 SNEGSKA (reference sequence). CDR3 length: 14 amino acids. The V segment lost 6 bases and the J segment 4 bases; nucleotides outside the gene matches: 6. The CDR3 DNA reads as TGCAGTGCCCCCAGGACAGGGGGCGCAGATACGCAGTATTTT. Amino acids: CSAPRTGGADTQYF.

This clonotype has at least ten counts. This rearrangement joins TRBV7-9 to TRBJ2-1, with 8 bases that match TRBD2. The V segment lost 4 bases and the J segment 0 bases; nucleotides outside the gene matches: 8. There are 17 residues in the CDR3. Germline V gives CDR1 SEHNR, CDR2 FQNEAQ (reference sequence). The CDR3 sequence is CASSSPRAGGSYNEQFF. The CDR3 coding sequence is TGTGCCAGCAGCTCCCCTAGGGCGGGAGGCTCCTACAATGAGCAGTTCTTC.

This clonotype was observed a few times. The V and J genes are TRBV12-3 or TRBV12-4 and TRBJ2-5; 9 positions agree with TRBD1. The CDR3 runs to 15 residues. The trim removed 7 bases at V and 5 bases at J, leaving 11 bases unmatched. The CDR3 spells CASTFGDREKETQYF. As DNA, the CDR3 is TGTGCCAGCACATTCGGGGACAGGGAAAAGGAGACCCAGTACTTC.